The 27 T cell receptor beta chains presented below share a single source sample, sequenced in a study of T cells in localized non-small cell lung cancer. Some clones are missing from TCRdb's copy, which holds only in-frame ones; the method was immunoSEQ multiplex PCR. The profile shows about 1,600 clones, over 20% of them singletons. This material consisted of normal lung tissue next to the tumor, taken before any cancer treatment. The receptors here all came from a female donor at least 60 years old with stage I squamous cell lung carcinoma.

This rearrangement joins TRBV7-6 to TRBJ2-7, with TRBD1 matching over 7 bases. CDR3 length: 14 residues. Germline CDR1 is SGHVS and CDR2 is FNYEAQ. The V gene end was trimmed by 1 base and the J gene end by 5 bases; junction bases not matched to a gene: 5. CDR3 sequence (DNA): TGTGCCAGCAGCTTAGACTGGCAGGGGGACGAGCAGTACTTC. Its protein is CASSLDWQGDEQYF.

The rearrangement uses TRBV11-3 and TRBJ2-1; 13 positions agree with TRBD2. J lost 8 bases, V lost 2 bases, and 6 bases had no gene match. Germline V CDR1 and CDR2: SGHNT, YENEEA. The CDR3 consists of 16 residues. As DNA, the CDR3 is TGTGCCAGCAGCTTATGGACTAGCGGGGGCAGGGATGAGCAGTTCTTC. This gives the protein CASSLWTSGGRDEQFF.

This clone showed up just a few times. The chain couples TRBV19 to TRBJ2-7; 15 bases match TRBD2. This CDR3 has 19 residues. Losses at the gene ends were 4 bases for V and 0 bases for J; bases not matched to a gene: 10. The V gene's germline CDR1 is LNHDA and CDR2 SQIVND (reference sequence). CDR3 sequence reads: CASSTQPGLAGGSSYEQYF. CDR3 DNA: TGTGCCAGTAGTACTCAACCGGGACTAGCGGGGGGAAGCTCCTACGAGCAGTACTTC.

This rearrangement joins TRBV19 to TRBJ1-2; D uncertain. Trimming removed 6 bases from V and 4 bases from J, with 12 bases in between. From germline, CDR1 is LNHDA and CDR2 SQIVND (reference sequence). This CDR3 is built from 13 residues. This chain's CDR3 is CASRDDMGYGYTF. The CDR3 nucleotides read TGTGCCAGTAGGGACGACATGGGCTATGGCTACACCTTC.

This clone counts as medium-sized (0.01 to 0.1%). This chain uses TRBV28 with TRBJ1-2; D is perhaps TRBD1 (6 bases). The V gene lost 7 bases and the J gene lost 2 bases, with 20 bases spanning the gap. The CDR3 is 16 residues long. CDR1 and CDR2 (germline): MDHEN, SYDVKM. The CDR3 reads CASNTGGAPKNYGYTF. The CDR3 coding sequence is TGTGCCAGCAACACTGGGGGGGCCCCTAAGAACTATGGCTACACCTTC.

The CDR3 region is CASRDGPKRNEQYF. CDR3 in DNA: TGCGCCTCGCGTGACGGACCCAAGCGGAACGAGCAGTACTTC. V is TRBV23-1 and J is TRBJ2-7; tentative D call: TRBD2 (5 bases). TRBV23-1 is noted as an ORF with a role that remains uncertain. CDR3 length: 14 residues. V lost 11 bases to trimming and J lost 5 bases, with 22 bases between them.

J is TRBJ1-1 and V is TRBV9; D remains ambiguous. Germline lookup yields CDR1 SGDLS and CDR2 YYNGEE. V was clipped by 3 bases and J by 3 bases, with 6 bases between them. The CDR3 sequence is 12 residues long. The CDR3 DNA is TGTGCCAGCAGCGGCGGATACACTGAAGCTTTCTTT. This encodes CASSGGYTEAFF.

The chain's CDR3 is CASRGGGLETQYF. In DNA, the CDR3 is TGTGCCAGCCGGGGAGGGGGCCTGGAGACCCAGTACTTC. V gene TRBV6-8 combines with J gene TRBJ2-5; perhaps D is TRBD1 or TRBD2 (7 bases each). V was trimmed by 8 bases and J by 5 bases, leaving 15 bases between them. CDR3 length: 13 amino acids. Germline V gene lookup returns CDR1 MNHGY and CDR2 SAAAGT.

The sample holds a few counts of this clone. The J gene is TRBJ2-2, the V gene TRBV11-3, with 7 nucleotides matching TRBD1. V was clipped by 6 bases and J by 6 bases; unmatched bases: 10. This CDR3 has 15 amino acids. Germline V lookup: CDR1 SGHNT, CDR2 YENEEA. This CDR3 reads CASREGQTNSGELFF. Written as DNA, the CDR3 is TGTGCCAGCAGAGAGGGACAGACGAATTCCGGGGAGCTGTTTTTT.

In this sample, this clone turned up a few times. CDR3 in amino acids: CASSPVTSNNNEQFF. DNA for the CDR3: TGTGCCAGCTCACCAGTGACTAGCAACAACAATGAGCAGTTCTTC. This sequence joins TRBV18 and TRBJ2-1, with 7 bases fitting TRBD2. The germline CDR1 and CDR2 sequences are KGHSH and LQKENI. This CDR3 spans 15 amino acids. V gave up 2 bases and J gave up 5 bases; unmatched junction bases: 6.

This clone ranks as large. The V call is TRBV30, the J call TRBJ2-7; TRBD2 is a possible D gene (6 bases). Germline CDR1 is GTSNPN and CDR2 is SVGIG (reference sequence). V dropped 0 bases and J dropped 7 bases, with 13 bases sitting between them. The CDR3 covers 13 residues. CDR3 sequence (DNA): TGTGCCTGGAGTGTTCTGCGGGGCTCGGAGCAGTACTTC. Amino acids: CAWSVLRGSEQYF.

By share, this clone ranks as medium-sized. This chain uses TRBV11-3 with TRBJ2-1, with TRBD2 matching over 9 bases. CDR1 SGHNT and CDR2 YENEEA come from the germline V gene. The CDR3 length is 15 residues. Losses at the gene ends were 4 bases for V and 9 bases for J; bases not matched to a gene: 10. The CDR3 DNA reads as TGTGCCAGCAGCTCGCAGCGGGGGGCCCTCGGTGAGCAGTTCTTC. This encodes CASSSQRGALGEQFF.

The chain is built from TRBV1 and TRBJ2-5; the DNA was not compared with TRBD1, the D call given in the table. TRBV1 is a pseudogene locus. CDR3 size: 13 residues. The CDR3, as DNA: TGCGCCAGCAGCCAAGCTCTGGGCGAGACCCAGTACTTC. Its translation: CASSQALGETQYF.

The gene calls are TRBV5-1 and TRBJ1-3; D may be TRBD1 (6 bases). The CDR3 totals 16 residues. V was cut by 0 bases and J by 0 bases, with 10 bases left in between. Germline loops: CDR1 SGHRS, CDR2 YFSETQ. Written as DNA, the CDR3 is TGCGCCAGCAGCTTGGCCGCAGGGGACTCTGGAAACACCATATATTTT. Amino acid sequence: CASSLAAGDSGNTIYF.

This clone was picked up a small number of times. This chain links TRBV6-8 with TRBJ2-1, with 7 bases identical to TRBD2. V shed 4 bases, J shed 5 bases, and the junction held 2 bases outside the gene matches. Germline V gene data show CDR1 as MNHGY and CDR2 as SAAAGT. The CDR3 is 13 residues long. CDR3 sequence (DNA): TGTGCCAGCAGTTTTCTAGCGGACAATGAGCAGTTCTTC. Translating it yields CASSFLADNEQFF.

V gene TRBV25-1 combines with J gene TRBJ2-7, with TRBD2 matching 7 bases. The CDR3 has 13 amino acids. V was pared by 5 bases and J by 6 bases, with 7 bases of the junction left unmatched. Germline assignment: CDR1 MGHDK and CDR2 SYGVNS. For the CDR3, the DNA is TGTGCCAGCAGTTACGGGAGGCAGGTCGAGCAGTACTTC. It translates to CASSYGRQVEQYF.

By share, this clone counts as large. The rearrangement joins TRBV11-3 to TRBJ1-6; 10 bases agree with TRBD1. After removal of 5 bases from V and 7 bases from J, the junction contained 5 bases not matched to a gene. The CDR3 runs to 15 residues. Germline CDR1 reads SGHNT; CDR2 reads YENEEA. CDR3: CASSPGQGGNSPLHF. CDR3 sequence (DNA): TGTGCCAGCAGCCCAGGACAGGGGGGAAATTCACCCCTCCACTTT. Variable domain in full (rest from reference TRBV11-3 and TRBJ1-6): EAGVVQSPRYKIIEKKQPVAFWCNPISGHNTLYWYLQNLGQGPELLIRYENEEAVDDSQLPKDRFSAERLKGVDSTLKIQPAELGDSAVYLCASSPGQGGNSPLHFGNGTRLTVT.

This clone was counted only a few times. The V and J genes are TRBV6-8 and TRBJ2-3, with D perhaps matching TRBD1 (5 bases). V was pared by 6 bases and J by 1 base, with 8 bases between. Germline CDR1 is MNHGY and CDR2 is SAAAGT. There are 13 residues in the CDR3. DNA for the CDR3: TGTGCCAGCAGGGGGCATCGCACAGATACGCAGTATTTT. Translated, it gives CASRGHRTDTQYF.

This clone turned up a few times. V usage is TRBV6-8 and J usage is TRBJ1-5; a weak D match, TRBD1 (5 bases). This CDR3 is 16 amino acids long. In germline, CDR1 is MNHGY, CDR2 SAAAGT. Deletions cut 6 bases from V and 0 bases from J, with 15 bases between. CDR3 in DNA: TGTGCCAGCAGCTACCTCCAGGGACTTAGCAATCAGCCCCAGCATTTT. The encoded protein is CASSYLQGLSNQPQHF.

The table lists this clone with a few counts. The genes are TRBV25-1 and TRBJ2-7; 7 bases agree with TRBD1. The CDR3 contains 12 residues. Per germline, CDR1 MGHDK and CDR2 SYGVNS. The J segment lost 12 bases and the V segment lost 4 bases, leaving 9 bases of the junction unmatched. The CDR3 loop reads CASSGPQGKRYF. In DNA, the CDR3 is TGTGCCAGCAGTGGGCCACAGGGGAAAAGGTACTTC.

The chain is built from TRBV6-8 and TRBJ2-1; D not certain. V was trimmed by 2 bases and J by 8 bases, leaving 19 bases between them. The CDR3 is 16 residues long. Germline assignment: CDR1 MNHGY and CDR2 SAAAGT. CDR3 sequence (DNA): TGTGCCAGCAGTTACCCGAAGGGTCCCCGTCTCGATGAGCAGTTCTTC. The encoded protein is CASSYPKGPRLDEQFF.

The rearrangement uses TRBV15 and TRBJ1-4; a possible D gene is TRBD1 (5 bases). CDR1 LNHNV and CDR2 YYDKDF come from the germline V gene (reference sequence). V was pared by 0 bases and J by 3 bases, with 11 bases between. The CDR3 covers 16 residues. Here the CDR3 DNA reads TGTGCCACCAGCAGAGATGGGGGAATAGCTAATGAAAAACTGTTTTTT. This gives the protein CATSRDGGIANEKLFF.

The V and J genes are TRBV15 and TRBJ1-5; possibly TRBD1 for D (5 bases). The V gene's germline CDR1 is LNHNV and CDR2 YYDKDF (reference sequence). The CDR3 totals 14 residues. V lost 5 bases and J 4 bases, leaving 12 bases between the germline ends. CDR3 sequence reads: CATSAGLGNQPQHF. The DNA for the CDR3 is TGTGCCACCAGCGCGGGACTTGGTAATCAGCCCCAGCATTTT.

The chain recombines TRBV11-3 with TRBJ2-6; the match to TRBD2 covers 7 bases. The CDR3 contains 17 residues. Germline V gene sequence: CDR1 SGHNT, CDR2 YENEEA. V shed 5 bases and J 3 bases; nucleotides not matched to a gene: 10. The CDR3 here is CASSPGRGHIGANVLTF. The CDR3 nucleotides read TGTGCCAGCAGCCCAGGGAGGGGCCACATTGGGGCCAACGTCCTGACTTTC.

This clone was found a few times. The rearrangement uses TRBV18 and TRBJ1-1; tentatively, D is TRBD1 (6 bases). The CDR3 is 15 residues long. Germline CDR1 reads KGHSH; CDR2 reads LQKENI. Trimming removed 1 base at V and 4 bases at J, with 13 bases between. In DNA form, the CDR3 reads TGTGCCAGCTCACCACGGAGGGAAGGGGGCACTGAAGCTTTCTTT. Translating gives CASSPRREGGTEAFF.

This clone was counted a single time. This chain links TRBV19 with TRBJ1-5; 7 bases fit TRBD1. The CDR3 totals 13 residues. After removal of 5 bases from V and 4 bases from J, the junction contained 2 bases not matched to a gene. Germline-derived CDR1 and CDR2 are LNHDA and SQIVND (reference sequence). This chain's CDR3 is CASSQDRNQPQHF. CDR3 nucleotide sequence: TGTGCCAGTAGTCAGGACAGGAATCAGCCCCAGCATTTT.

The V and J genes are TRBV10-3 and TRBJ2-3; TRBD2 matches at 8 bases. This CDR3 comprises 15 residues. CDR1 and CDR2 from the germline V gene are ENHRY and SYGVKD. V was clipped by 2 bases and J by 1 base; unmatched bases: 2. As DNA, the CDR3 is TGTGCCATCAGTGAGGCGACTAGCGGCACAGATACGCAGTATTTT. As protein: CAISEATSGTDTQYF.